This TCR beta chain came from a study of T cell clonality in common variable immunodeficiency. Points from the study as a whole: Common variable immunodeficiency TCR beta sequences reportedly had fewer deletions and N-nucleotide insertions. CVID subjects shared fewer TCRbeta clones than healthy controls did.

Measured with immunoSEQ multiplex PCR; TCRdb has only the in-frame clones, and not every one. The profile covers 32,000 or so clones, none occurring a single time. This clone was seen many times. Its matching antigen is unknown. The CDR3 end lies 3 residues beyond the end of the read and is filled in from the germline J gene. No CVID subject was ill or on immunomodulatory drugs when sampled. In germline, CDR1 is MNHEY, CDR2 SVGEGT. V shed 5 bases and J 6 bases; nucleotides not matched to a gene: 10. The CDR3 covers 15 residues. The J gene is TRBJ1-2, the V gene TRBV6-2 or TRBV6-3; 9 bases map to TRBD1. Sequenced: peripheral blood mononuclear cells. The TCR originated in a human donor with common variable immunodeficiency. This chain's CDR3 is CASSPRTGGADGYTF. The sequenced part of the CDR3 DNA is TGTGCCAGCAGTCCCAGAACAGGGGGCGCGGATGGC.